The text below deals with one TCR beta chain. Its cognate antigen is unknown. The V gene lost 3 bases and the J gene lost 7 bases, with 10 bases spanning the gap. Germline V CDR1 and CDR2: GTSNPN, SVGIG (reference sequence). The CDR3 loop spans 11 amino acids. This sample stems from a study of cytomegalovirus exposure and HLA in healthy donors. General study results and limits: The study flagged roughly 160 TCR beta chains as cytomegalovirus-associated.

Vbeta (60) and Jbeta (13) primers were used in the PCR. The data were produced by immunoSEQ multiplex PCR, yet TCRdb's version contains in-frame clones alone and is incomplete. The data hold about 190,000 clones, with about 83% observed a single time. The source is a man aged 40-49 years in good health and CMV-seropositive. The sample taken for sequencing was PBMCs. This chain joins TRBV30 and TRBJ2-7; no clear D. The CDR3 DNA reads TGTGCCTGGAGCCCCCTCGGGGAGCAGTACTTC. Protein product: CAWSPLGEQYF.